This section outlines one T cell receptor (beta chain) sequence together with its context. Sequenced by immunoSEQ multiplex PCR; TCRdb stores in-frame clones only, minus some. The data contain 80,000 to 130,000 clones, 90% to 95% of them seen just once; the ten biggest clones take up over 0.7%. This specimen belongs to a study of T cell changes during pregnancy in multiple sclerosis. CDR1 and CDR2 (germline): LNHNV, YYDKDF (reference sequence). V was clipped by 0 bases and J by 2 bases, with 5 bases between them. The CDR3 totals 14 residues. This sample comprised peripheral blood, obtained before pregnancy. The source of this sequence is a female donor with multiple sclerosis, enrolled in a pregnancy study. The chain recombines TRBV15 with TRBJ1-5; D is ambiguous. CDR3 loop: CATSRDRGNQPQHF. In nucleotides, the CDR3 is TGTGCCACCAGCAGAGATCGGGGCAATCAGCCCCAGCATTTT.